This entry describes one T cell receptor beta chain. It was during active infection that Seattle patients were enrolled and then longitudinally followed. Losses at the gene ends were 5 bases for V and 0 bases for J; bases not matched to a gene: 10. Per germline, CDR1 SGHVS and CDR2 FQNEAQ. The CDR3 totals 16 residues. The data were obtained in a study of blood T cell repertoires in COVID-19. As for the study in general: The United States, Italy and Spain were the sources of the acute and convalescent COVID-19 samples. T cells, B-cell-depleted T cells, or PBMCs provided the cDNA or gDNA that served as material.

Original analysis: By means of reference gene primer amplification, nucleated cell counts were estimated. TCRdb's copy holds only in-frame clones and misses some; the assay was immunoSEQ multiplex PCR. V and J calls plus clone size are reproduced from that table; the DNA served to infer D and trimming. The profile shows about 180,000 clones, roughly 81% of them singletons. This chain uses TRBV7-8 with TRBJ2-7; 7 positions match TRBD2. This receptor was obtained from a woman of 80 years or more with COVID-19, enrolled during active disease. The sample consisted of peripheral blood. DNA for the CDR3: TGTGCCAGCAGCACCCAACTAGCGCCATCCTCCTACGAGCAGTACTTC. Its translation: CASSTQLAPSSYEQYF.